The rows below give T cell receptor beta chains drawn from one sample of a study of blood T cell repertoires in COVID-19. Some clones are missing from TCRdb's copy, which holds only in-frame ones; the method was immunoSEQ multiplex PCR. The sample carries about 68,000 clones, 65% to 80% recorded once. Sequencing input: peripheral blood. Receptors originate from a human donor in a cohort sampled during active COVID-19. CDR3s include the opening cysteine and the closing phenylalanine or tryptophan. A D gene is named only where the DNA matches it firmly. Expanded clones are given a class, and other clones once, few, many or no size at all.

v_gene	abundance	j_gene	d_gene	CDR3nt	CDR3aa
TRBV14	once	TRBJ1-4	TRBD1	TGTGCCAGCAGCCCGTGGACAGGGGGCACCAACGAAAAACTGTTTTTT	CASSPWTGGTNEKLFF
TRBV5-1	NA	TRBJ2-7	NA	TGCGCCAGCAGCTTGGGAGAGGTCTCCTACGAGCAGTACTTC	CASSLGEVSYEQYF
TRBV5-8	NA	TRBJ1-5	NA	TGTGCCAGCAGCGGCGGGCCTATTAGCAATCAGCCCCAGCATTTT	CASSGGPISNQPQHF
TRBV5-1	NA	TRBJ2-3	TRBD1	TGCGCCAGCAGCTCTGACAGGGGGCAGACAGATACGCAGTATTTT	CASSSDRGQTDTQYF
TRBV6-4	NA	TRBJ2-2	NA	TGTGCCAGCAGTGCGGGACAAAACACCGGGGAGCTGTTTTTT	CASSAGQNTGELFF
TRBV5-4	NA	TRBJ1-2	NA	TGTGCCAGCAGCCAGGGGCAGGCGCGGAATAACTATGGCTACACCTTC	CASSQGQARNNYGYTF
TRBV7-9	NA	TRBJ1-4	NA	TGTGCCAGCCGTTTATCGGGGGGGGATGGAAAACTGTTTTTT	CASRLSGGDGKLFF
TRBV24-1	NA	TRBJ1-2	TRBD1	TGTGCCACCAGTGATGACACAGGGGTAGGGTATGGCTACACCTTC	CATSDDTGVGYGYTF
TRBV11-2	NA	TRBJ2-5	NA	TGTGCCAGCAGCTTAAAGCCGGTCCTTGGAGGGCCCTACCAAGAGACCCAGTACTTC	CASSLKPVLGGPYQETQYF
TRBV27	NA	TRBJ2-2	TRBD1	TGTGCCAGCAGTTCAAACAGGGGGCTGGGCACCGGGGAGCTGTTTTTT	CASSSNRGLGTGELFF
TRBV5-6	NA	TRBJ1-2	NA	TGTGCCAGCAGCCAAACGGAGGGGGGCTACACCTTC	CASSQTEGGYTF
TRBV6-2/TRBV6-3	few	TRBJ1-1	NA	TGTGCCAGCAGTGAGGGCTTACGGAACACTGAAGCTTTCTTT	CASSEGLRNTEAFF
TRBV4-2	NA	TRBJ2-7	NA	TGTGCCAGCAGCCAAGATCGGGACGAGCAGTACTTC	CASSQDRDEQYF
TRBV7-2	once	TRBJ2-1	TRBD1	TGTGCCAGCAGCTCCCAACAGGGGTCCTACAATGAGCAGTTCTTC	CASSSQQGSYNEQFF
TRBV29-1	NA	TRBJ2-7	TRBD1	TGCAGCGCTGCGGGACAGGGGGAATACGAGCAGTACTTC	CSAAGQGEYEQYF
TRBV14	NA	TRBJ2-1	TRBD1	TGTGCCAGCAGAACCGGGACAGGGGAGACGAATGAGCAGTTCTTC	CASRTGTGETNEQFF
TRBV5-1	NA	TRBJ2-7	NA	TGCGCCAGCAGCTTGCAACAGTTCTACGAGCAGTACTTC	CASSLQQFYEQYF
TRBV30	few	TRBJ2-3	NA	TGTGCCTGGAGCTCAGGGGATACGCAGTATTTT	CAWSSGDTQYF
TRBV28	NA	TRBJ1-5	NA	TGTGCCAGCAGTTCAACGGGTTATAGCAATCAGCCCCAGCATTTT	CASSSTGYSNQPQHF
TRBV7-9	NA	TRBJ2-3	NA	TGTGCCAGCAGCGGCCGGACAGTGTACACAGATACGCAGTATTTT	CASSGRTVYTDTQYF
TRBV7-9	NA	TRBJ2-2	NA	TGTGCCAGCAGCTGGCGGGGGCTTGGCGGGGAGCTGTTTTTT	CASSWRGLGGELFF
TRBV27	NA	TRBJ1-2	TRBD1	TGTGCCAGCAGTTTCTCTCACGGGACAGGGGTCTATGGCTACACCTTC	CASSFSHGTGVYGYTF
TRBV18	NA	TRBJ1-4	NA	TGTGCCAGCTCACCAATGGGGAGCGGTGAAAAACTGTTTTTT	CASSPMGSGEKLFF
TRBV18	NA	TRBJ1-6	NA	TGTGCCAGCTCACCGGAGCTTGCGGGGTTATCACCCCTCCACTTT	CASSPELAGLSPLHF
TRBV30	NA	TRBJ1-6	NA	TGTGCCTGGATGGAGACCTATAATTCACCCCTCCACTTT	CAWMETYNSPLHF
TRBV5-4	NA	TRBJ1-2	NA	TGTGCCAGCAGCTTGTTTGGGCAGAACTATGGCTACACCTTC	CASSLFGQNYGYTF
TRBV6-2/TRBV6-3	NA	TRBJ2-5	TRBD2	TGTGCCAGCAGACCTTGGACTAGCGGGAGTCAAGAGACCCAGTACTTC	CASRPWTSGSQETQYF
TRBV24-1	NA	TRBJ2-3	TRBD1	TGTGCCACCAATTGGGCAGGGGGACAAGATACGCAGTATTTT	CATNWAGGQDTQYF
TRBV5-1	NA	TRBJ2-1	NA	TGCGCCAGCAGCTTGTCCGGGGAAAACCCAGGATGGCAGTTCTTC	CASSLSGENPGWQFF
TRBV2	once	TRBJ2-5	NA	TGTGCCAGCAATCGTGGGGGGGCCCTGGAGACCCAGTACTTC	CASNRGGALETQYF
TRBV21-1	NA	TRBJ2-3	NA	TGTGCCATCCGACAGAGGGGGACAGATACGCAGTATTTT	CAIRQRGTDTQYF
TRBV20-1	NA	TRBJ2-7	NA	TGCAGTGCTAGTATCCCCCCGGTTGACGAGCAGTACTTC	CSASIPPVDEQYF
TRBV7-9	once	TRBJ1-5	TRBD1	TGTGCCAGCAGCAATCTCGGGACAGGGAAGCAGGAGCCCCAGCATTTT	CASSNLGTGKQEPQHF
TRBV29-1	NA	TRBJ2-7	TRBD1	TGCAGCGTTGAAGTAACGGACAGGGGTTGGCAGTACTTC	CSVEVTDRGWQYF
TRBV27	few	TRBJ2-7	TRBD1	TGTGCCAGCAGTTTATCGACAGGGCGGCCCTCCTACGAGCAGTACTTC	CASSLSTGRPSYEQYF
TRBV7-2	NA	TRBJ2-1	NA	TGTGCCAGCGGCGGCAGGGGGAGGACCTACAATGAGCAGTTCTTC	CASGGRGRTYNEQFF